Below, 10 T cell receptor beta chains from the same sample are listed, as sequenced in a study of cytomegalovirus exposure and HLA in healthy donors. The data were produced by immunoSEQ multiplex PCR, yet TCRdb's version contains in-frame clones alone and is incomplete. The sample holds around 80,000 clones, roughly 95% seen once. Sequencing used PBMCs. These receptors originate from a woman younger than 35 in good health and CMV-seronegative.

The chain combines TRBV19 with TRBJ2-7; D possibly corresponds to TRBD1 (6 bases). In germline, CDR1 is LNHDA, CDR2 SQIVND (reference sequence). V was clipped by 3 bases and J by 0 bases, with 15 bases between them. This CDR3 has 16 amino acids. In DNA, the CDR3 is TGTGCCAGTAGTATTTTGGGTCAGGGGAGCTCCTACGAGCAGTACTTC. Its protein product is CASSILGQGSSYEQYF.

The gene calls are TRBV9 and TRBJ1-2; 8 nucleotides line up with TRBD1. From germline, CDR1 is SGDLS and CDR2 YYNGEE. The CDR3 is made up of 15 amino acids. V trimming: 0 bases; J trimming: 8 bases; junction bases outside the gene matches: 9. The CDR3 protein is CASSVAPTGARGYTF. CDR3 bases: TGTGCCAGCAGCGTAGCCCCGACAGGGGCTAGGGGCTACACCTTC. Full variable domain (rest looked up from reference TRBV9 and TRBJ1-2): DSGVTQTPKHLITATGQRVTLRCSPRSGDLSVYWYQQSLDQGLQFLIQYYNGEERAKGNILERFSAQQFPDLHSELNLSSLELGDSALYFCASSVAPTGARGYTFGSGTRLTVV.

This chain connects TRBV19 to TRBJ2-5; TRBD1 aligns across 9 bases. The V and J ends lost 2 bases and 5 bases, in that order; junction bases with no gene match: 6. Germline assignment: CDR1 LNHDA and CDR2 SQIVND (reference sequence). The CDR3 length is 15 residues. The CDR3 DNA is TGTGCCAGTAGTATAAGACAGGGGGAGGGGGAGACCCAGTACTTC. This translates into CASSIRQGEGETQYF.

The chain joins TRBV30 to TRBJ2-1; TRBD2 aligns across 8 bases. With V trimmed by 0 bases and J by 6 bases, 7 bases remained unmatched. Germline assignment: CDR1 GTSNPN and CDR2 SVGIG (reference sequence). The CDR3 has 15 amino acids. The chain's CDR3 is CAWSVGPGGFNEQFF. CDR3 coding DNA: TGTGCCTGGAGTGTGGGGCCGGGGGGGTTCAATGAGCAGTTCTTC.

This chain uses TRBV27 with TRBJ2-1, with TRBD2 matching 12 bases. V trimming: 2 bases; J trimming: 15 bases; junction bases outside the gene matches: 8. This CDR3 spans 14 amino acids. Germline V lookup: CDR1 MNHEY, CDR2 SMNVEV (reference sequence). The CDR3 here is CASSLSLTSGSRFF. CDR3 sequence (DNA): TGTGCCAGCAGTTTAAGTTTGACTAGCGGGAGTCGGTTCTTC.

This chain joins TRBV18 and TRBJ1-2; 8 nucleotides agree with TRBD1. Per the germline V gene, CDR1 is KGHSH and CDR2 is LQKENI. V shed 6 bases and J 6 bases; nucleotides not matched to a gene: 6. The CDR3 is 13 amino acids. The CDR3 spells CASSPDRAHGYTF. The CDR3 DNA reads TGTGCCAGCTCGCCGGACAGGGCCCATGGCTACACCTTC.

The J gene is TRBJ2-1, the V gene TRBV6-6; 12 bases align to TRBD2. This CDR3 spans 16 amino acids. V gave up 0 bases and J gave up 8 bases; unmatched junction bases: 5. The germline V gene has CDR1 MNHNY and CDR2 SVGAGI (reference sequence). The CDR3 DNA follows: TGTGCCAGCAGTTACTCGGCTAGCGGGAGGGGGGATGAGCAGTTCTTC. Amino acids: CASSYSASGRGDEQFF.

This clone was counted a few times. The chain employs TRBV27 and TRBJ2-7; 14 bases match TRBD2. Germline values: CDR1 MNHEY, CDR2 SMNVEV (reference sequence). The trim removed 4 bases at V and 0 bases at J, leaving 2 bases unmatched. The CDR3 contains 16 residues. DNA of the CDR3: TGTGCCAGCAGTTCGGGACTAGCGGGGGCCTCCTACGAGCAGTACTTC. Protein sequence: CASSSGLAGASYEQYF.

The chain joins TRBV5-4 to TRBJ1-1; 8 bases align to TRBD1. Germline CDR1 and CDR2: SGHNT and YYREEE (reference sequence). The CDR3 is 15 amino acids. The V segment lost 3 bases and the J segment 5 bases; nucleotides outside the gene matches: 9. The CDR3 here is CASSSSDRGVTEAFF. CDR3 coding DNA: TGTGCCAGCAGCTCATCAGACAGGGGAGTAACTGAAGCTTTCTTT.

The rearrangement links TRBV29-1 to TRBJ2-7; TRBD1 agrees at 11 bases. V gave up 6 bases and J gave up 1 base; unmatched junction bases: 5. This CDR3 is built from 14 residues. Looked up from germline, CDR1 is SQVTM and CDR2 is ANQGSEA. The CDR3 DNA reads as TGCAGCGTGGCCGGGACAGGGGGTTCCTACGAGCAGTACTTC. It translates to CSVAGTGGSYEQYF.